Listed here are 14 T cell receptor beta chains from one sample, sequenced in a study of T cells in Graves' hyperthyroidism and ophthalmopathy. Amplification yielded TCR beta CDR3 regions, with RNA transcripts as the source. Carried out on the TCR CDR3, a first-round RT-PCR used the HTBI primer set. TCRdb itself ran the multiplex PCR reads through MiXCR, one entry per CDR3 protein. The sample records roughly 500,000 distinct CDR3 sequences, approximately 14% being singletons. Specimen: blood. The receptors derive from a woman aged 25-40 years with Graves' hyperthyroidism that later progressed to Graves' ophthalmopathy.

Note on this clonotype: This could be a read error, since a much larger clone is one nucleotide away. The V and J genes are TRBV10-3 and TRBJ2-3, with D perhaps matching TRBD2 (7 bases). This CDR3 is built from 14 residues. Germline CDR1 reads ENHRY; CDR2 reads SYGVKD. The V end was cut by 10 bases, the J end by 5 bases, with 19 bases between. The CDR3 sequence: CATGEGELIDTQYF. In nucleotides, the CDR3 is TGTGCCACCGGGGAGGGGGAGTTGATAGATACGCAGTATTTT.

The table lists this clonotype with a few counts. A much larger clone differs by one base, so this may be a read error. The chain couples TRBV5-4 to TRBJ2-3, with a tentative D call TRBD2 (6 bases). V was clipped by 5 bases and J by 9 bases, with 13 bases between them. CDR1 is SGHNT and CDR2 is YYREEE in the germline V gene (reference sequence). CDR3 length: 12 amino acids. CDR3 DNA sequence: TGTGCCAGCAGTTCGGCGGCGGGGACGCAGTATTTT. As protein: CASSSAAGTQYF.

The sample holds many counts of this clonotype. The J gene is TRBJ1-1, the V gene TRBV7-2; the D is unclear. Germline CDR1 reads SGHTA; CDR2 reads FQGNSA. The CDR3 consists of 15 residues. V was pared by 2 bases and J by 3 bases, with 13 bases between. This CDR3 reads CASSLSETTHTEAFF. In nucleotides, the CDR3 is TGTGCCAGCAGCTTATCGGAGACAACCCACACTGAAGCTTTCTTT.

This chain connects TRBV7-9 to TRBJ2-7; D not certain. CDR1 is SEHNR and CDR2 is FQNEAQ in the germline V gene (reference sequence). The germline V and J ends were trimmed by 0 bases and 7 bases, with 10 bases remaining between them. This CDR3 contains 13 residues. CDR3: CASSLAESPEQYF. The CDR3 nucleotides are TGTGCCAGCAGCTTAGCGGAAAGCCCGGAGCAGTACTTC.

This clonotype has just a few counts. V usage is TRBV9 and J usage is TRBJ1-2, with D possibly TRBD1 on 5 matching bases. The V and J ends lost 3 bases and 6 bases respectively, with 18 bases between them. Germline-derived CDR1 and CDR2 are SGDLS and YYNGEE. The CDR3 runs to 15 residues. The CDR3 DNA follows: TGTGCCAGCAGCGATCTCGCGGGCAGGGCCAATGGCTACACCTTC. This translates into CASSDLAGRANGYTF.

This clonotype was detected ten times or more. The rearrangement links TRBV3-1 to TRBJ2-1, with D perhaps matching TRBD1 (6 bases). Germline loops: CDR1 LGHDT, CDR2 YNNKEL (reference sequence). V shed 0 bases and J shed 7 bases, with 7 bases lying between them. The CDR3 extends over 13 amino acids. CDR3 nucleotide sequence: TGTGCCAGCAGCCAAGATCAGGGGAATGAGCAGTTCTTC. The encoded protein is CASSQDQGNEQFF.

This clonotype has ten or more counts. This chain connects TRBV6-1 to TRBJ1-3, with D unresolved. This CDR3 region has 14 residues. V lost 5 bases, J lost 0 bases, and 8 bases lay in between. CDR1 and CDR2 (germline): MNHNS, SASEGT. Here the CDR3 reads CASSSGNSGNTIYF. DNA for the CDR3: TGTGCCAGCAGTTCGGGTAACTCTGGAAACACCATATATTTT.

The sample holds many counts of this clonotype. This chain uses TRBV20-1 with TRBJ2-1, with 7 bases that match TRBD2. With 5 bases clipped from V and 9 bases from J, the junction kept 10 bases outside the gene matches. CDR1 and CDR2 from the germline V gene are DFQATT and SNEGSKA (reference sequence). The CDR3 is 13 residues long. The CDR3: CSALGEGAGEQFF. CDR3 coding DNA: TGCAGTGCTCTGGGGGAGGGTGCCGGTGAGCAGTTCTTC.

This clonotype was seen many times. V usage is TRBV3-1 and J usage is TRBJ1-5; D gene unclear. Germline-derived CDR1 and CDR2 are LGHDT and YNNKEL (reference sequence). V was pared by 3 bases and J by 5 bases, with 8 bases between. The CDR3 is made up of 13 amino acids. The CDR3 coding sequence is TGTGCCAGCAGCCAGCTTCCAGATCAGCCCCAGCATTTT. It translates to CASSQLPDQPQHF.

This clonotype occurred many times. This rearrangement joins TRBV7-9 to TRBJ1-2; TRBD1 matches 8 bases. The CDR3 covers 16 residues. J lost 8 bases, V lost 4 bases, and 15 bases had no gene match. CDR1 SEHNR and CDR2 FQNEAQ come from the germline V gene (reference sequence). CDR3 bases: TGTGCCAGCAGCTCCCTGACGACAGGGGACCGGACGGGCTACACCTTC. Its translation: CASSSLTTGDRTGYTF. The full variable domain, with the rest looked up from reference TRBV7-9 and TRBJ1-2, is DTGVSQNPRHKITKRGQNVTFRCDPISEHNRLYWYRQTLGQGPEFLTYFQNEAQLEKSRLLSDRFSAERPKGSFSTLEIQRTEQGDSAMYLCASSSLTTGDRTGYTFGSGTRLTVV.

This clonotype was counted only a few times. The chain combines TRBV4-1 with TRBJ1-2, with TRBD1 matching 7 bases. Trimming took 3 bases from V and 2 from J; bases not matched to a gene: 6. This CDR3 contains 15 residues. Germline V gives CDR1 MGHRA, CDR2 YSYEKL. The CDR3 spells CASSHGSQGNYGYTF. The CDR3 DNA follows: TGCGCCAGCAGCCACGGGTCACAGGGGAACTATGGCTACACCTTC.

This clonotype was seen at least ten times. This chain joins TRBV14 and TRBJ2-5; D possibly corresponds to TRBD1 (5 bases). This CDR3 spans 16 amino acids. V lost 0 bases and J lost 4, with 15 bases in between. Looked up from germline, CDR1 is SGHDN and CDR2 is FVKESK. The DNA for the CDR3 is TGTGCCAGCAGCCAAGAGAACAAGGGGCGCAGAGAGACCCAGTACTTC. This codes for CASSQENKGRRETQYF.

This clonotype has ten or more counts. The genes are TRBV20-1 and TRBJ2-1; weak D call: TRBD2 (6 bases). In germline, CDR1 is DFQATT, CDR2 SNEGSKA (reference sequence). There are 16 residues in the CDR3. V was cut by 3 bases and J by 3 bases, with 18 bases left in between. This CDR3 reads CSASGRDGSLYNEQFF. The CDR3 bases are TGCAGTGCTAGTGGACGCGACGGGAGTCTCTACAATGAGCAGTTCTTC.

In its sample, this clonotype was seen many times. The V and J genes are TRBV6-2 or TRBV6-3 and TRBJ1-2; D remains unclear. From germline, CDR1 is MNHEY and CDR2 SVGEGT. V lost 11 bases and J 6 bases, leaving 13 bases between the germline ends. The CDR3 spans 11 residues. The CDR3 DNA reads TGTGCCGGAAGGACGGACGATGGCTACACCTTC. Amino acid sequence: CAGRTDDGYTF.